These 27 T cell receptor beta chains were all obtained from the same sample, sequenced in a study of blood T cell repertoires in COVID-19. Generated by immunoSEQ multiplex PCR, the TCRdb table keeps only in-frame clones and is missing some. The sample gives approximately 340,000 clones, over 80% of which show up once; around 9.9% is in the top ten. Material for sequencing was peripheral blood. The receptors come from a man in his thirties or forties with COVID-19, enrolled during active disease.

This chain uses TRBV7-3 with TRBJ2-1; tentatively, D is TRBD2 (7 bases). V lost 3 bases to trimming and J lost 2 bases, with 11 bases between them. Germline assignment: CDR1 SGHTA and CDR2 FQGTGA. CDR3 length: 15 residues. This CDR3 is CASSLWGGPYNEQFF. CDR3 bases: TGTGCCAGCAGCTTGTGGGGGGGCCCCTACAATGAGCAGTTCTTC.

The chain links TRBV28 to TRBJ1-1, with D perhaps TRBD1 (5 bases). Germline V CDR1 and CDR2: MDHEN, SYDVKM. This CDR3 contains 15 residues. The V end lost 2 bases, the J end lost 0 bases, and 10 bases lay between the germline ends. The CDR3 DNA is TGTGCCAGCAGTTTAGTAGGGGTGATGAACACTGAAGCTTTCTTT. Translated: CASSLVGVMNTEAFF.

J is TRBJ1-2 and V is TRBV3-1 (or the pseudogene TRBV3-2), with D tentatively TRBD1 (5 bases). The ends were cut back, 5 bases at V and 0 bases at J, with 10 bases in the middle. Germline CDR1 is LGHDT and CDR2 is YNNKEL (reference sequence). The CDR3 is made up of 14 amino acids. DNA of the CDR3: TGTGCCAGCAGCGAGACAGTGTCTAACTATGGCTACACCTTC. Protein product: CASSETVSNYGYTF.

The gene calls are TRBV2 and TRBJ1-1, with a tentative D call TRBD1 (6 bases). V lost 4 bases, J lost 2 bases, and 8 bases lay in between. The CDR3 spans 13 residues. Germline lookup yields CDR1 SNHLY and CDR2 FYNNEI. The CDR3 protein is CASSADSNTEAFF. The CDR3 DNA sequence: TGTGCCAGCAGTGCGGACAGCAACACTGAAGCTTTCTTT. Combining the CDR3 with reference TRBV2 and TRBJ1-1 gives the whole variable domain EPEVTQTPSHQVTQMGQEVILRCVPISNHLYFYWYRQILGQKVEFLVSFYNNEISEKSEIFDDQFSVERPDGSNFTLKIRSTKLEDSAMYFCASSADSNTEAFFGQGTRLTVV.

The chain employs TRBV7-2 and TRBJ1-5, with D unresolved. Germline V gene sequence: CDR1 SGHTA, CDR2 FQGNSA. V was pared by 1 base and J by 10 bases, with 8 bases between. The CDR3 length is 12 residues. In DNA, the CDR3 is TGTGCCAGCAGCTTAGGAGGAGCTCCCCAGCATTTT. As protein: CASSLGGAPQHF.

The chain links TRBV6-2 or TRBV6-3 to TRBJ1-5; TRBD1 agrees at 7 bases. CDR3 size: 15 residues. V shed 2 bases and J 10 bases; nucleotides not matched to a gene: 11. The germline V gene encodes CDR1 MNHEY and CDR2 SVGEGT. CDR3 protein: CASSYDRDIKQPQHF. The CDR3 bases are TGTGCCAGCAGTTACGACAGGGATATCAAACAACCCCAGCATTTT.

The chain joins TRBV18 to TRBJ1-5, with D possibly matching TRBD1 (5 bases). CDR3 length: 14 amino acids. V was cut by 3 bases and J by 3 bases, with 9 bases left in between. Germline V gene lookup returns CDR1 KGHSH and CDR2 LQKENI. The CDR3, as DNA: TGTGCCAGCTCACCTCAGGGCTACAATCAGCCCCAGCATTTT. Translated: CASSPQGYNQPQHF.

The V gene is TRBV2, the J gene TRBJ1-4; 7 bases align to TRBD1. The CDR3 is 16 residues long. In germline, CDR1 is SNHLY, CDR2 FYNNEI. J gave up 2 bases and V 7 bases, and 10 bases lay outside the gene matches. The CDR3 nucleotides are TGTGCCAGCACCCTGACAGGGCTAAGGACTAATGAAAAACTGTTTTTT. Its protein product is CASTLTGLRTNEKLFF.

The chain joins TRBV5-6 to TRBJ1-2; D is unresolved. Germline lookup yields CDR1 SGHDT and CDR2 YYEEEE. This CDR3 spans 18 amino acids. Trimming removed 0 bases from V and 0 bases from J, with 18 bases in between. In DNA form, the CDR3 reads TGTGCCAGCAGCTTGGGAGTGACTAGGACGAACACTAACTATGGCTACACCTTC. This sequence encodes CASSLGVTRTNTNYGYTF.

Concerning this clone itself: Different DNA sequences within this sample yield the same CDR3. The rearrangement uses TRBV9 and TRBJ1-1, with 8 bases lining up with TRBD1. The V and J ends lost 5 bases and 1 base, in that order; junction bases with no gene match: 7. CDR3 length: 15 residues. CDR1 is SGDLS and CDR2 is YYNGEE in the germline V gene. CDR3 sequence reads: CASSVTGTGNTEAFF. DNA of the CDR3: TGTGCCAGCAGTGTAACCGGGACAGGGAACACTGAAGCTTTCTTT. Together with reference TRBV9 and TRBJ1-1, the CDR3 gives the full variable domain: DSGVTQTPKHLITATGQRVTLRCSPRSGDLSVYWYQQSLDQGLQFLIQYYNGEERAKGNILERFSAQQFPDLHSELNLSSLELGDSALYFCASSVTGTGNTEAFFGQGTRLTVV.

The chain combines TRBV7-6 with TRBJ1-1; possible D gene TRBD1, 6 bases. From germline, CDR1 is SGHVS and CDR2 FNYEAQ. Trimming removed 2 bases from V and 11 bases from J, with 15 bases in between. The CDR3 spans 13 residues. Written as DNA, the CDR3 is TGTGCCAGCAGCTTAAGCCGGCAGGGGCTGGCTTTCTTT. It encodes CASSLSRQGLAFF.

This chain links TRBV2 with TRBJ1-2, with D unclear. The CDR3 spans 13 residues. Trimming stripped 4 bases from V and 5 bases from J, with 11 bases between. The V gene's germline CDR1 is SNHLY and CDR2 FYNNEI. CDR3 nucleotide sequence: TGTGCCAGCAGTGCGGGGTCAGCTTATGGCTACACCTTC. Protein: CASSAGSAYGYTF. Filled out from reference TRBV2 and TRBJ1-2, the complete variable domain reads EPEVTQTPSHQVTQMGQEVILRCVPISNHLYFYWYRQILGQKVEFLVSFYNNEISEKSEIFDDQFSVERPDGSNFTLKIRSTKLEDSAMYFCASSAGSAYGYTFGSGTRLTVV.

The J gene is TRBJ2-5, the V gene TRBV6-2 or TRBV6-3; 7 positions match TRBD2. This CDR3 is 14 amino acids long. Germline values: CDR1 MNHEY, CDR2 SVGEGT. The trim removed 5 bases at V and 5 bases at J, leaving 8 bases unmatched. CDR3 amino acids: CASSRGLVGETQYF. CDR3 sequence (DNA): TGTGCCAGCAGTAGAGGACTAGTCGGTGAGACCCAGTACTTC.

The chain combines TRBV29-1 with TRBJ2-1; no clear D. Germline CDR1 SQVTM, CDR2 ANQGSEA. The CDR3 has 11 amino acids. The germline V and J ends were trimmed by 5 bases and 4 bases, with 6 bases remaining between them. Written as DNA, the CDR3 is TGCAGCGTTCCGAGTTACAATGAGCAGTTCTTC. Translated, it gives CSVPSYNEQFF.

This chain connects TRBV27 to TRBJ2-7; D unresolved. This CDR3 spans 14 amino acids. In germline, CDR1 is MNHEY, CDR2 SMNVEV (reference sequence). Trimming removed 6 bases at V and 7 bases at J, with 19 bases between. In DNA, the CDR3 is TGTGCCAGCAGATCACTCCTAGGAGTGAGAGAGCAGTACTTC. This gives the protein CASRSLLGVREQYF.

The chain recombines TRBV5-4 with TRBJ2-4; TRBD1 aligns across 8 bases. Trimming at V came to 7 bases and at J to 6 bases, leaving 3 bases not matched to a gene. There are 12 residues in the CDR3. CDR1 is SGHNT and CDR2 is YYREEE in the germline V gene (reference sequence). The CDR3 spells CASGQGANIQYF. CDR3 sequence (DNA): TGTGCCAGCGGTCAGGGGGCAAACATTCAGTACTTC.

Only one count was recorded for this clone. At one boundary the junction diverges from the germline segment, which might be a read error. The chain joins TRBV27 to TRBJ2-7; 8 bases map to TRBD1. The CDR3 length is 15 residues. The germline V gene has CDR1 MNHEY and CDR2 SMNVEV (reference sequence). The CDR3 here is CASSISGGLSYEQYF. Written as DNA, the CDR3 is TGTGCCAGCAGTATATCAGGGGGCCTCTCCTACGAGCAGTACTTC.

The chain recombines TRBV3-1 (or the pseudogene TRBV3-2) with TRBJ1-3; 9 bases agree with TRBD1. The germline CDR1 and CDR2 sequences are LGHDT and YNNKEL (reference sequence). The CDR3 is 16 amino acids. V lost 4 bases, J lost 4 bases, and 8 bases stayed unmatched. CDR3 sequence (DNA): TGTGCCAGCAGCCGATGGGACAGGGCGGCGGGAAACACCATATATTTT. It yields the protein CASSRWDRAAGNTIYF.

This chain links TRBV5-5 with TRBJ2-2; D remains unclear. The V and J ends lost 0 bases and 0 bases respectively, with 12 bases between them. The CDR3 extends over 17 amino acids. Germline CDR1 SGHKS, CDR2 YYEKEE (reference sequence). Here the CDR3 reads CASSLDTTSANTGELFF. Written as DNA, the CDR3 is TGTGCCAGCAGCTTGGATACAACGTCCGCGAACACCGGGGAGCTGTTTTTT.

In this sample, this clone turned up once. The V and J genes are TRBV7-3 and TRBJ2-5, with 10 bases identical to TRBD2. The CDR3 runs 16 residues. CDR1 and CDR2 from the germline V gene are SGHTA and FQGTGA. The trim removed 5 bases at V and 2 bases at J, leaving 8 bases unmatched. The CDR3 reads CASSLARTSGQETQYF. The CDR3 region has the DNA TGTGCCAGCAGCCTGGCCCGGACTAGCGGACAAGAGACCCAGTACTTC.

The J gene is TRBJ1-2, the V gene TRBV13; D is uncertain. This CDR3 is 13 amino acids long. V was cut by 5 bases and J by 0 bases, with 7 bases left in between. Germline lookup yields CDR1 PRHDT and CDR2 FYEKMQ (reference sequence). CDR3 sequence: CASSRRANYGYTF. The DNA for the CDR3 is TGTGCCAGCAGCAGAAGAGCTAACTATGGCTACACCTTC.

This clone showed up just once. The V and J genes are TRBV29-1 and TRBJ2-3; 10 bases are shared with TRBD2. The CDR3 spans 14 residues. CDR1 is SQVTM and CDR2 is ANQGSEA in the germline V gene. V lost 5 bases and J lost 4; bases outside the gene matches: 6. CDR3 sequence: CSVYLAGVSDTQYF. The DNA of the CDR3 is TGCAGCGTTTACCTAGCGGGAGTGTCAGATACGCAGTATTTT.

The chain couples TRBV24-1 to TRBJ2-5; possibly TRBD1 for D (6 bases). Germline loops: CDR1 KGHDR, CDR2 SFDVKD. The CDR3 has 15 amino acids. V lost 4 bases, J lost 5 bases, and 16 bases lay in between. CDR3 nucleotide sequence: TGTGCCACCAGTGACCCTACAGGGCCGGGGGAGACCCAGTACTTC. This codes for CATSDPTGPGETQYF.

This sequence joins TRBV6-5 and TRBJ1-2; D not certain. The ends were cut back, 0 bases at V and 4 bases at J, with 6 bases in the middle. Germline CDR1 reads MNHEY; CDR2 reads SVGAGI. The CDR3 is 13 residues long. CDR3 bases: TGTGCCAGCAGTTACTCGAGGAGCTATGGCTACACCTTC. It translates to CASSYSRSYGYTF.

This clone was observed once. V is TRBV6-2 or TRBV6-3 and J is TRBJ2-7; TRBD1 matches 8 bases. This CDR3 is 15 amino acids long. V lost 4 bases and J lost 3; bases outside the gene matches: 8. The germline CDR1 and CDR2 sequences are MNHEY and SVGEGT. CDR3 protein: CASSSLRQGIYEQYF. CDR3 bases: TGTGCCAGCAGTTCCTTAAGACAGGGGATCTACGAGCAGTACTTC.

This clone was recorded only once. This rearrangement joins TRBV19 to TRBJ2-3; D uncertain. From germline, CDR1 is LNHDA and CDR2 SQIVND (reference sequence). The CDR3 sequence is 13 residues long. Trimming removed 1 base at V and 2 bases at J, with 4 bases between. CDR3 nucleotides: TGTGCCAGTAGTATAGCCTACACAGATACGCAGTATTTT. It encodes CASSIAYTDTQYF.

The rearrangement joins TRBV5-6 to TRBJ1-1; possible D gene TRBD1, 6 bases. Trimming took off 4 bases at V and 5 bases at J, with 18 bases between the two ends. CDR3 length: 15 amino acids. Germline CDR1 SGHDT, CDR2 YYEEEE. CDR3 bases: TGTGCCAGCAGCCGGAGAGCCAGGGGTATAACTGAAGCTTTCTTT. As protein: CASSRRARGITEAFF.